The sequence of this T cell receptor (beta chain) was determined in a study of T cells after yellow fever vaccination. Whole-study results and caveats: The secondary T-cell response peaked on day 5, not day 15, but was weaker.

From the 5' RACE reads, TCRdb called clonotypes with MiXCR, one entry per CDR3 protein. Here the sample spans some 420,000 distinct CDR3 sequences, around 19% being singletons. V dropped 1 base and J dropped 11; count of bases not matched to a gene: 6. The CDR3 has 13 amino acids. Germline loops: CDR1 MNHEY, CDR2 SMNVEV (reference sequence). Notes on this clonotype: No antigen is known for it.

The material sequenced was PBMCs, taken before the yellow fever booster vaccination. The rearrangement joins TRBV27 to TRBJ1-2; TRBD1 matches at 8 bases. This receptor was obtained from a man aged 18-30 years who received the YFV17D yellow fever vaccine. The CDR3 loop reads CASSLYQGAEYTF. The CDR3 bases are TGTGCCAGCAGTTTATATCAGGGGGCAGAATACACCTTC.